This T cell receptor beta chain was identified in a study of T cell changes during pregnancy in multiple sclerosis. V lost 5 bases to trimming and J lost 5 bases, with 12 bases between them. The CDR3 has 13 residues. The germline CDR1 and CDR2 sequences are LNHDA and SQIVND (reference sequence). Here immunoSEQ multiplex PCR was the method, and the copy in TCRdb shows in-frame clones only, minus some. Of 40,000 to 55,000 clones in the sample, 75% to 90% were seen once. This sequence was found in a female donor in good health, enrolled as a control in a pregnancy study. This chain joins TRBV19 and TRBJ1-1, with D possibly matching TRBD1 (5 bases). The input for sequencing was peripheral blood, taken in the first trimester of pregnancy. The CDR3 DNA reads TGTGCCAGTAGTGATACAGGTGGTACTGAAGCTTTCTTT. It translates to CASSDTGGTEAFF.